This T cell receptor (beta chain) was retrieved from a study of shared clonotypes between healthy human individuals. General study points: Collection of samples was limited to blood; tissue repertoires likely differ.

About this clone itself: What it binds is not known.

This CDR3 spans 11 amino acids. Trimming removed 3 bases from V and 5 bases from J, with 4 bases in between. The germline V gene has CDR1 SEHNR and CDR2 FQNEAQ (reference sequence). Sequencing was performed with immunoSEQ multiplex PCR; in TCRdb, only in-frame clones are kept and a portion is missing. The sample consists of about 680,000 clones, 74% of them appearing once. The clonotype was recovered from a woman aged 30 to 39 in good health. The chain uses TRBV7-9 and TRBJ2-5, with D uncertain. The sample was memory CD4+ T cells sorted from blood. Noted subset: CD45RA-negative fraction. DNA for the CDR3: TGTGCCAGCAGCTTTTCGGAGACCCAGTACTTC. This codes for CASSFSETQYF.